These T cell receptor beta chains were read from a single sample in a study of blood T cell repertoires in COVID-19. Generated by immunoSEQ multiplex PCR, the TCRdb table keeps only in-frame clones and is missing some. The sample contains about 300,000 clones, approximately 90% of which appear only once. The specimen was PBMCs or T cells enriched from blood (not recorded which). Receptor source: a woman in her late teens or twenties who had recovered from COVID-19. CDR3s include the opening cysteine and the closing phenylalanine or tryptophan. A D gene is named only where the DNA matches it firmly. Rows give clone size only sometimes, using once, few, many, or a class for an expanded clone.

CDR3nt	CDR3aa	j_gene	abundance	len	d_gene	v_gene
TGCGCCAGCAGTCCTGACAGGGGGCGCAACACCGGGGAGCTGTTTTTT	CASSPDRGRNTGELFF	TRBJ2-2	.	16	TRBD1	TRBV4-1
TGTGCCAGCATGTACCAGAACCAAGAGACCCAGTACTTC	CASMYQNQETQYF	TRBJ2-5	.	13	.	TRBV6-5
TGTGCCAGCAGCTTAGCGGGACAGGGAGTCGAGACCCAGTACTTC	CASSLAGQGVETQYF	TRBJ2-5	.	15	TRBD1	TRBV7-8
TGTGCCAGCAGCTTAGACAGGACCCATGAAAAACTGTTTTTT	CASSLDRTHEKLFF	TRBJ1-4	.	14	.	TRBV7-6
TGTGCCAGTAGTAAACAGCCCAGGGGGAGGTACGAGCAGTACTTC	CASSKQPRGRYEQYF	TRBJ2-7	.	15	.	TRBV19
TGTGCCAGCAGTCCACCCGGGACAGGGGGCTCTGGCTACACCTTC	CASSPPGTGGSGYTF	TRBJ1-2	.	15	TRBD1	TRBV28
TGTGCCAGTAGCGGAGGGGTCGGATTCCTCTACGAGCAGTACTTC	CASSGGVGFLYEQYF	TRBJ2-7	.	15	.	TRBV19
TGTGCCAGCAGTTTTAGCCAAGGCTCTAATGAAAAACTGTTTTTT	CASSFSQGSNEKLFF	TRBJ1-4	.	15	.	TRBV28
TGTGCCAGCAGCTCCAGGGAGGCCGGGGGGGACAATGAGCAGTTCTTC	CASSSREAGGDNEQFF	TRBJ2-1	.	16	TRBD2	TRBV3-1/TRBV3-2
TGTGCCAGCAGCGGGGGACAGGGGAATGAAAAACTGTTTTTT	CASSGGQGNEKLFF	TRBJ1-4	.	14	TRBD1	TRBV5-6
TGTGCCAGCAGAGCCGCGTCAGGGGGCTTCCACGAGCAGTACTTC	CASRAASGGFHEQYF	TRBJ2-7	.	15	TRBD1	TRBV28
TGCGCCAGCAGCTTGGGGACAGAAGATAGCAATCAGCCCCAGCATTTT	CASSLGTEDSNQPQHF	TRBJ1-5	once	16	.	TRBV5-1
TGTGCCAGCAGTGTAGGAGCCGGGACTAGTGCCTACTACGAGCAGTACTTC	CASSVGAGTSAYYEQYF	TRBJ2-7	once	17	TRBD2	TRBV6-1
TGTGCCAGCAGTTTATCGTTAGGCGGGAGTGTCGAGACCCAGTACTTC	CASSLSLGGSVETQYF	TRBJ2-5	once	16	TRBD2	TRBV27
TGTGCCAGCAGCGATGACAGGGTCCAAGCCTACGAGCAGTACTTC	CASSDDRVQAYEQYF	TRBJ2-7	.	15	TRBD1	TRBV7-9
TGTGCCAGCAGCTCAAGCGGGGACGAGCAGTACTTC	CASSSSGDEQYF	TRBJ2-7	.	12	TRBD2	TRBV11-1
TGCGCCAGCAGCCAAACGGTAACGGGATACACTGAAGCTTTCTTT	CASSQTVTGYTEAFF	TRBJ1-1	.	15	.	TRBV4-1
TGCAGTGCTAGTTTTGGCGGGGCAACAGATACGCAGTATTTT	CSASFGGATDTQYF	TRBJ2-3	once	14	.	TRBV20-1
TGTGCCAGTAGTCAGAGAGGGGGCTTACAGCCCCAGCATTTT	CASSQRGGLQPQHF	TRBJ1-5	.	14	TRBD1	TRBV19
TGTGCCAGCAGGCGGGGGCGGAACACTGAAGCTTTCTTT	CASRRGRNTEAFF	TRBJ1-1	few	13	.	TRBV12-3/TRBV12-4
TGTGCCTGGAGTGTCGCCCTTGCGAATGAAAAACTGTTTTTT	CAWSVALANEKLFF	TRBJ1-4	.	14	.	TRBV30
TGTGCCACCAGTGACCCGGACAGGGGCTATGGCTACACCTTC	CATSDPDRGYGYTF	TRBJ1-2	.	14	TRBD1	TRBV24-1
TGTGCCAGCAGCTTAGATAGCGGCTTCGGGTATGAGCAGTTCTTC	CASSLDSGFGYEQFF	TRBJ2-1	.	15	.	TRBV11-1
TGTGCCAGTCGTAGCGGGGAGGACTATGGCTACACCTTC	CASRSGEDYGYTF	TRBJ1-2	once	13	.	TRBV2
TGTGCCAGCAGCTGGGACAGGAGGGACTATGGCTACACCTTC	CASSWDRRDYGYTF	TRBJ1-2	.	14	TRBD1	TRBV6-5
TGTGCCAGCCAGCGGGGCTCCTACAATGAGCAGTTCTTC	CASQRGSYNEQFF	TRBJ2-1	.	13	TRBD2	TRBV2
TGTGCCAGCAGCCAAAGACTAGGGGGGGAAGAGACCCAGTACTTC	CASSQRLGGEETQYF	TRBJ2-5	.	15	.	TRBV3-1/TRBV3-2
TGTGCCAGCAGTGAACGATTCGAGGGTCCAGGCCCCCAGCATTTT	CASSERFEGPGPQHF	TRBJ1-5	.	15	.	TRBV6-1
TGTGCCAGCAGCCCAAGGGGGTCCTATGGCTACACCTTC	CASSPRGSYGYTF	TRBJ1-2	.	13	.	TRBV3-1/TRBV3-2
TGTGCCAGTAGTATAGATCCTACCTCGACGACAGGTACAGATGGCTACACCTTC	CASSIDPTSTTGTDGYTF	TRBJ1-2	.	18	.	TRBV19
TGTGCCTGGAACCCAGGCGATAGCAATCAGCCCCAGCATTTT	CAWNPGDSNQPQHF	TRBJ1-5	.	14	.	TRBV30